This T cell receptor beta chain was identified during a study of OX40 agonist ivuxolimab in advanced cancers. In the study overall: Ivuxolimab was an agonistic, fully human IgG2 monoclonal antibody directed against OX40 (CD134), a costimulatory receptor. Intravenous ivuxolimab was administered to patients every 2 weeks at six dose levels: 0.01, 0.1, 0.3, 1.5, 3 and 10 mg/kg. Among the 52 dose-escalation patients, around 20 had hepatocellular carcinoma, around 15 melanoma, 9 renal cell carcinoma and 9 head and neck cancer. A male proportion of around 80% and a mean age of approximately 58 years, ranging from 23 to 79, were recorded for the dose-escalation cohort. Patients were allowed to have had prior anti-PD-1, anti-PD-L1 or anti-CTLA-4 therapy, and approximately 40% of the dose-escalation patients had been treated with checkpoint inhibitors. Partial responses occurred in three dose-escalation patients: two with cutaneous melanoma and one with hepatocellular carcinoma. The purpose of peripheral TCRbeta sequencing was to test whether ivuxolimab changed TCR sequence diversity and led to clonal T-cell expansion. The paper describes the monotherapy dose-escalation part (N ≈ 52 patients) of the phase I trial of ivuxolimab. Study-wide conclusions, independent of this receptor: Low levels of normalized T-cell clonal expansion were also seen in some nonresponding patients. Partial responders in the 0.1-3.0 mg/kg groups had among the lowest normalized peripheral clonal expansion, especially among CD8+ T cells. The antigen specificity of the peripheral T cells that underwent clonal expansion was not determined. After ivuxolimab, CD8+ T cells had more expanded clones than CD4+ T cells on average. At doses from 0.1 to 3.0 mg/kg, clonal expansion was seen in both CD4+ and CD8+ blood T cells between baseline and week 6.

Patients with a history of autoimmune disease or receiving systemic immunosuppression were excluded from the trial. Peripheral blood for TCR sequencing was collected from all dose cohorts at baseline, on cycle 4 day 1, and on cycle 7 day 1. The samples were drawn from a first-in-human, open-label, multicenter phase I dose-escalation trial of ivuxolimab. The trial enrolled adults with locally advanced or metastatic head and neck squamous cell, hepatocellular, melanoma or renal cell carcinoma. CD4+ and CD8+ T cells were sorted separately from peripheral blood before TCR sequencing. V loses 0 bases, J loses 5 bases, and the germline ends lie 16 bases apart. CDR1 and CDR2 (GTSNPN, SVGIG) derive from the germline V gene (reference sequence). Reading from cysteine to phenylalanine, the CDR3 counts 15 amino acids. The read is trimmed to its CDR3 DNA, 45 bases read in frame from base 1. For sequencing of the TCRbeta CDR3 region, genomic DNA was extracted from the sorted cells. TCRbeta CDR3 regions were sequenced using the immunoSEQ Assay. TCRdb took over this immuneACCESS table, retaining in-frame rearrangements with V and J assigned. Such tables are incomplete; in checked studies, under half of the missing clones stem from an unresolved V gene, and the remainder is unexplained. The sample table contains some 35,000 clones; only one count was recorded for about 80% of them. Over 20% of the sample is taken by the ten largest.

For this clone: The specificity of this receptor is unknown. Base qualities were left out, and no much larger clone turns up one base away.

The sample consisted of CD4+ or CD8+ T cells sorted from blood, taken in a trial of the OX40 agonist ivuxolimab. This sequence was found in an adult with an advanced solid tumor such as melanoma, head and neck, liver or kidney cancer. The sequence is built from TRBV30 and TRBJ2-5, with a weak D call of TRBD1 (5 bases match). The CDR3 region reads CAWSVGAPRAETQYF. The nucleotides read TGTGCCTGGAGTGTAGGGGCCCCAAGGGCGGAGACCCAGTACTTC.